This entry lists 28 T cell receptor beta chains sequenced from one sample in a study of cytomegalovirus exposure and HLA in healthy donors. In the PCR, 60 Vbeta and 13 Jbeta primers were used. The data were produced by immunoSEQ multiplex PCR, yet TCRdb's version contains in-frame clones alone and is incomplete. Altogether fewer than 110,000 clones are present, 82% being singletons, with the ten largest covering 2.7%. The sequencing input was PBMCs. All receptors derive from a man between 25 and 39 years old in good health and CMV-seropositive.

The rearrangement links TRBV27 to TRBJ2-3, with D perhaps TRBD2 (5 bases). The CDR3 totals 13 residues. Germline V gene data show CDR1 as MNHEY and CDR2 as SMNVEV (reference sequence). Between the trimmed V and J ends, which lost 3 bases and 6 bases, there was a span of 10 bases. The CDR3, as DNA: TGTGCCAGCAGTTTCTCTCCGGGGGATACGCAGTATTTT. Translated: CASSFSPGDTQYF.

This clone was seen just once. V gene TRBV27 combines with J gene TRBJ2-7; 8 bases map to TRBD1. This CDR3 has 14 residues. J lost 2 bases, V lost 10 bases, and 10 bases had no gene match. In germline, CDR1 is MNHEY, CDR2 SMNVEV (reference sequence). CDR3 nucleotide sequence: TGTGCCACTGCGTCAAACAGGGGGACCTACGAGCAGTACTTC. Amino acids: CATASNRGTYEQYF.

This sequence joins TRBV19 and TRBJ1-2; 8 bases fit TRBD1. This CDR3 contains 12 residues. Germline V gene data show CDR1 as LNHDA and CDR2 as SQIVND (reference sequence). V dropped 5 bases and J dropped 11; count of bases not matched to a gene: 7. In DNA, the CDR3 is TGTGCCAGTAGTGTACAGGGGGTCCGGTACACCTTC. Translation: CASSVQGVRYTF.

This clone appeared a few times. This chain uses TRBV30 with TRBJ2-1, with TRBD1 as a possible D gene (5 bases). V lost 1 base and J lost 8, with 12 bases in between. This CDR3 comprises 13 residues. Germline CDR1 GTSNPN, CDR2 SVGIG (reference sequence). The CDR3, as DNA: TGTGCCTGGAGTGGAGGTGGGGCGGATGAGCAGTTCTTC. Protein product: CAWSGGGADEQFF.

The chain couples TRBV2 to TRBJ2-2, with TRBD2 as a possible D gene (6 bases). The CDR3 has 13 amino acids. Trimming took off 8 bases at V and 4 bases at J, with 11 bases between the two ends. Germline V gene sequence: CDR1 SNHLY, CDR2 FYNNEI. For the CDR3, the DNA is TGTGCCAGCCGGCGGGGAGGCACCGGGGAGCTGTTTTTT. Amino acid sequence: CASRRGGTGELFF.

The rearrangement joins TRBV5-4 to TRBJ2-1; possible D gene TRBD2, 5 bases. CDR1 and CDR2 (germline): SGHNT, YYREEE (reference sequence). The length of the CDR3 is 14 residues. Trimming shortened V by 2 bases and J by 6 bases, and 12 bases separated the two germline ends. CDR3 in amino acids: CASSFSDQSNEQFF. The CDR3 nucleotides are TGTGCCAGCAGCTTTAGCGACCAGAGCAATGAGCAGTTCTTC.

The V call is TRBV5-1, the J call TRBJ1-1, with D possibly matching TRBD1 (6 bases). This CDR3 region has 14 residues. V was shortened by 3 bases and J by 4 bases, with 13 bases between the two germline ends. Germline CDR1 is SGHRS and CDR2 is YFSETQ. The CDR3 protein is CASSSTTQGTEAFF. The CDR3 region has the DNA TGCGCCAGCAGCTCAACAACACAGGGCACTGAAGCTTTCTTT.

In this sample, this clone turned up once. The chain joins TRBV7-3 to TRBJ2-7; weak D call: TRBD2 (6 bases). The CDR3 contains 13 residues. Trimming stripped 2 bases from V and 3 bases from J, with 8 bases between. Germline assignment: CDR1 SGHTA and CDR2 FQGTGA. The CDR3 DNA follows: TGTGCCAGCAGCTTACAGGAGGGCTACGAGCAGTACTTC. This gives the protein CASSLQEGYEQYF.

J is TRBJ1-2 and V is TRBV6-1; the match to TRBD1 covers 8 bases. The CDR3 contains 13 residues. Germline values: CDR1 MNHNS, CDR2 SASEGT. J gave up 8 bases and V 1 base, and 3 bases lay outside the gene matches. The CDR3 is CASSEVTGGGYTF. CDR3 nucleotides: TGTGCCAGCAGTGAAGTTACAGGGGGAGGCTACACCTTC.

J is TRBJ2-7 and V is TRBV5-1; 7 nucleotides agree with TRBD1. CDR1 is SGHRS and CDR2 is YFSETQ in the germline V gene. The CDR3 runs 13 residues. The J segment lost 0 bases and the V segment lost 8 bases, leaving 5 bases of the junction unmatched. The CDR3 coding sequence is TGCGCCAGTAAATGGGACAGCTCCTACGAGCAGTACTTC. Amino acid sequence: CASKWDSSYEQYF.

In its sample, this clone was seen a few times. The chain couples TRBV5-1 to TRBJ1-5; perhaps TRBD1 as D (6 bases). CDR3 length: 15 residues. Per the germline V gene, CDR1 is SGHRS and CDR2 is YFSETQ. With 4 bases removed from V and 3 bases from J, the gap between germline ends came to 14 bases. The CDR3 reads CASSVTGQLNQPQHF. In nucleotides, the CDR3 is TGCGCCAGCAGCGTGACCGGACAGCTCAATCAGCCCCAGCATTTT. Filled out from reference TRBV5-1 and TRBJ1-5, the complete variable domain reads KAGVTQTPRYLIKTRGQQVTLSCSPISGHRSVSWYQQTPGQGLQFLFEYFSETQRNKGNFPGRFSGRQFSNSRSEMNVSTLELGDSALYLCASSVTGQLNQPQHFGDGTRLSIL.

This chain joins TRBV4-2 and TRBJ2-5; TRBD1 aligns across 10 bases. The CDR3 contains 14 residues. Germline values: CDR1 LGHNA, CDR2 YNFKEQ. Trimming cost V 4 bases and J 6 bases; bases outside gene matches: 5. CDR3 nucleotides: TGTGCCAGCAGCCTGGGACAGGGGTCCAAGACCCAGTACTTC. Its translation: CASSLGQGSKTQYF.

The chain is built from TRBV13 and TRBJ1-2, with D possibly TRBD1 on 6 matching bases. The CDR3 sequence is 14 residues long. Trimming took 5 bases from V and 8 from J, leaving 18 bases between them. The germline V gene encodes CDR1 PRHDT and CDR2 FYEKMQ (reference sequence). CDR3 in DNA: TGTGCCAGCAGCCTTGCCGGGACATTGTCAGGCTACACCTTC. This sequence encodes CASSLAGTLSGYTF.

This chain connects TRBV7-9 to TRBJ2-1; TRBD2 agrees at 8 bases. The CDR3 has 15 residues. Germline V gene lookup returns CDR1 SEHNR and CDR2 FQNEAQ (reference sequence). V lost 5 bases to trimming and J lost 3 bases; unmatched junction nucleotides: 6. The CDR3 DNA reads TGTGCCAGCAGCCCAATAGCGGGGAACTACAATGAGCAGTTCTTC. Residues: CASSPIAGNYNEQFF.

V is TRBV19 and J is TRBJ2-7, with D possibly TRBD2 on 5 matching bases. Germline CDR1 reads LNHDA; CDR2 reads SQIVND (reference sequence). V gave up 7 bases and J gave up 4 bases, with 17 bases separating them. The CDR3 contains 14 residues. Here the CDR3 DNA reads TGTGCCAGTACGGCGGGTTTGGGGTCATACGAGCAGTACTTC. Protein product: CASTAGLGSYEQYF.

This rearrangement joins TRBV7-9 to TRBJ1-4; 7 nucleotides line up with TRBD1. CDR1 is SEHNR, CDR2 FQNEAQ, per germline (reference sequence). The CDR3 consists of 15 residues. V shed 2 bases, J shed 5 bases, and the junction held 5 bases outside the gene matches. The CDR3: CASSLWGQFNEKLFF. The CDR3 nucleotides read TGTGCCAGCAGCTTATGGGGACAGTTCAATGAAAAACTGTTTTTT. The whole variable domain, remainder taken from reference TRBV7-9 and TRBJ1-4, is DTGVSQNPRHKITKRGQNVTFRCDPISEHNRLYWYRQTLGQGPEFLTYFQNEAQLEKSRLLSDRFSAERPKGSFSTLEIQRTEQGDSAMYLCASSLWGQFNEKLFFGSGTQLSVL.

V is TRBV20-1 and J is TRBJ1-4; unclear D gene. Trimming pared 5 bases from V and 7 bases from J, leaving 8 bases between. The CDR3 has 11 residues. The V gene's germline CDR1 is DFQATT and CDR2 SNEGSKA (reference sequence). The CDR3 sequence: CSALGSEKLFF. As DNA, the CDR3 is TGCAGTGCTCTGGGGAGTGAAAAACTGTTTTTT.

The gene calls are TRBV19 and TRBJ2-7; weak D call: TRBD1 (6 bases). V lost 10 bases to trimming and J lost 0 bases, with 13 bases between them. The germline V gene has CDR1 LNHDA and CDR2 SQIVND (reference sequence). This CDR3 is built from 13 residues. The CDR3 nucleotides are TGTGCCACCTCGGACAGCCTCTCCTACGAGCAGTACTTC. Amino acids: CATSDSLSYEQYF.

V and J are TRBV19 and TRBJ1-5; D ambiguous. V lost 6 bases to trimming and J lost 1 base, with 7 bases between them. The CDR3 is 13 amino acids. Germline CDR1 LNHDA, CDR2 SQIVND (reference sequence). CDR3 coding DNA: TGTGCCAGTAGGGTAGCGAGCAATCAGCCCCAGCATTTT. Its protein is CASRVASNQPQHF.

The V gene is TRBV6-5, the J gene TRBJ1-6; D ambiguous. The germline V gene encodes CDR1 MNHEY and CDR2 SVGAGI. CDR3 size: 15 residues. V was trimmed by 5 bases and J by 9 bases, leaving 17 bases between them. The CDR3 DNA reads TGTGCCAGCAGTGGACGGACTCTGGCAGGTTCACCCCTCCACTTT. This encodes CASSGRTLAGSPLHF.

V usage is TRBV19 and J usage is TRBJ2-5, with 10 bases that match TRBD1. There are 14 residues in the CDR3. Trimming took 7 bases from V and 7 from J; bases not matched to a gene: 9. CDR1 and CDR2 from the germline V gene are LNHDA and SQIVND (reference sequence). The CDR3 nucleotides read TGTGCCAGTAAATTTGGGACAGGGGCTGGGACCCAGTACTTC. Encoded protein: CASKFGTGAGTQYF. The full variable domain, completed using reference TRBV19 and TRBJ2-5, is DGGITQSPKYLFRKEGQNVTLSCEQNLNHDAMYWYRQDPGQGLRLIYYSQIVNDFQKGDIAEGYSVSREKKESFPLTVTSAQKNPTAFYLCASKFGTGAGTQYFGPGTRLLVL.

This CDR3 is CASSVFSGNTIYF. As DNA, the CDR3 is TGTGCCAGCAGCGTCTTCTCTGGAAACACCATATATTTT. This chain uses TRBV9 with TRBJ1-3; D is ambiguous. CDR1 and CDR2 (germline): SGDLS, YYNGEE. The CDR3 has 13 residues. V lost 2 bases and J 0 bases, leaving 3 bases between the germline ends.

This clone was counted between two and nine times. The CDR3 is CASSQDRQRGGTGELFF. The CDR3 DNA follows: TGTGCCAGCAGCCAAGATCGACAGCGGGGAGGGACCGGGGAGCTGTTTTTT. The gene calls are TRBV4-2 and TRBJ2-2; 7 bases align to TRBD2. This CDR3 region has 17 residues. The V segment lost 0 bases and the J segment 5 bases; nucleotides outside the gene matches: 9. Germline CDR1 and CDR2: LGHNA and YNFKEQ.

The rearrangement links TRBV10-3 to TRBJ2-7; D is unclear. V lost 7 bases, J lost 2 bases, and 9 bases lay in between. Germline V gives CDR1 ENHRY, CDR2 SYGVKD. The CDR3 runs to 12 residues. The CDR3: CAITGPAYEQYF. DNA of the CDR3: TGTGCCATCACTGGGCCAGCCTACGAGCAGTACTTC.

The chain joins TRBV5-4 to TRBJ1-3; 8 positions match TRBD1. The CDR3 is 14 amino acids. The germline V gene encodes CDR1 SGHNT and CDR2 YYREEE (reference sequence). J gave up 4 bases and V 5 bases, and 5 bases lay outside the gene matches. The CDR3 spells CASSQGARGNTIYF. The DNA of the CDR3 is TGTGCCAGCAGTCAGGGGGCGCGAGGAAACACCATATATTTT.

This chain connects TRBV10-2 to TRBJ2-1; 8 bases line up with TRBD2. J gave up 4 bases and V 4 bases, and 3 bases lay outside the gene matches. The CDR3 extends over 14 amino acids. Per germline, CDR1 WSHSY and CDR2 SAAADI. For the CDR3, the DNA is TGCGCCAGCAGTGTGACTAGCGAATACAATGAGCAGTTCTTC. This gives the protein CASSVTSEYNEQFF.

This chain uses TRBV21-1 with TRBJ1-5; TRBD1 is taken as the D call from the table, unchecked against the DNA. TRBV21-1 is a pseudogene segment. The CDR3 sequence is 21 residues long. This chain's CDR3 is CASSKGRNDRGERDSNQPQHF. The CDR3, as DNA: TGTGCCAGCAGCAAAGGCCGCAATGACAGGGGTGAGAGGGATAGCAATCAGCCCCAGCATTTT.

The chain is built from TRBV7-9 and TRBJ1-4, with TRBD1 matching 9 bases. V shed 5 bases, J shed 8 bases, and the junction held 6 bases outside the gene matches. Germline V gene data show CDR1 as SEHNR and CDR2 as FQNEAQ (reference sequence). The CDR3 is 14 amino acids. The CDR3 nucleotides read TGTGCCAGCAGCCCGGGACAGGGCGGAGAAAAACTGTTTTTT. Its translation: CASSPGQGGEKLFF.